This T cell receptor (beta chain) originates from a study of shared clonotypes between healthy human individuals. Overall study: Per donor, three plates held CD4 naive cells, three held CD4 memory, two held CD8 naive and one held CD8 memory.

CDR1 MDHEN and CDR2 SYDVKM come from the germline V gene. CDR3 length: 19 residues. The V gene end was trimmed by 7 bases and the J gene end by 1 base; junction bases not matched to a gene: 21. Whole-study findings and limits: Shared across a few donors were around 5% of the naive CD4 clonotypes. Larger richness was generally estimated for naive than memory subsets.

Sequenced by immunoSEQ multiplex PCR; TCRdb stores in-frame clones only, minus some. The table includes 2.3 million or so clones, about 92% detected once. Concerning this clone itself: Its antigen is not known.

Source material: naive CD4+ T cells from PBMCs. This sample's subset: CD45RA+ positively selected. This chain uses TRBV28 with TRBJ1-1; 7 nucleotides align to TRBD1. This sequence originates from a man between 18 and 29 years old in good health. Some clones in this sample may be carry-over from other donors' samples. CDR3 region: CASTLRALTGKLRNTEAFF. In DNA, the CDR3 is TGTGCCAGCACCCTAAGGGCCCTGACAGGGAAACTACGGAACACTGAAGCTTTCTTT.